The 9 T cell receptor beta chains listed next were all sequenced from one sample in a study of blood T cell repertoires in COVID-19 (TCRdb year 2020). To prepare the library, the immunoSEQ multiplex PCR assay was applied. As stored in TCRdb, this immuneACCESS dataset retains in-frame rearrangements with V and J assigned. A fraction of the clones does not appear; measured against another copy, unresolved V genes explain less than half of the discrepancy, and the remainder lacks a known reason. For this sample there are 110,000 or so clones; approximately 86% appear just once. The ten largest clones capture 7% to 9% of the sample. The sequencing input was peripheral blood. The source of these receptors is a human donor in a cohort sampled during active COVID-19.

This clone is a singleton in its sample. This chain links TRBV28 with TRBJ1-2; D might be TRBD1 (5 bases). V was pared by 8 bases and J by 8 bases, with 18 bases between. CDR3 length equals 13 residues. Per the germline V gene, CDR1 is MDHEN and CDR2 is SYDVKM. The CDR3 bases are TGTGCCAGCCGCTCAGGGCCCAAGAGGGGCTACACCTTC. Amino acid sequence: CASRSGPKRGYTF.

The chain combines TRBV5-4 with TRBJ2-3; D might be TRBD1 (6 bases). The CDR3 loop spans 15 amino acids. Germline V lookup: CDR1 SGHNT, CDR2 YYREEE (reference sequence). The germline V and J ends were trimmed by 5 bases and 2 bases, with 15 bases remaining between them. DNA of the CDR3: TGTGCCAGCAGTCCCGGGACACCTAACACAGATACGCAGTATTTT. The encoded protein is CASSPGTPNTDTQYF.

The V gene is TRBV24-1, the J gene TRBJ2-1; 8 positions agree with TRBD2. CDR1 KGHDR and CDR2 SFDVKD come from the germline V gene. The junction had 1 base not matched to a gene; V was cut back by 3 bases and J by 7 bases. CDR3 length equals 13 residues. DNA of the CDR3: TGTGCCACCAGTGATCCGGGGGGGAATGAGCAGTTCTTC. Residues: CATSDPGGNEQFF.

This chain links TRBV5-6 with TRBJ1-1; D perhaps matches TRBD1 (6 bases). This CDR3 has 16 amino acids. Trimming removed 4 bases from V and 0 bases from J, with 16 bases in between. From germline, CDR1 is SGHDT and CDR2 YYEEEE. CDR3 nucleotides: TGTGCCAGCAGCACGCCGGGACACCTCATGAACACTGAAGCTTTCTTT. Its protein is CASSTPGHLMNTEAFF. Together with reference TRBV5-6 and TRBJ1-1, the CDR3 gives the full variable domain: DAGVTQSPTHLIKTRGQQVTLRCSPKSGHDTVSWYQQALGQGPQFIFQYYEEEERQRGNFPDRFSGHQFPNYSSELNVNALLLGDSALYLCASSTPGHLMNTEAFFGQGTRLTVV.

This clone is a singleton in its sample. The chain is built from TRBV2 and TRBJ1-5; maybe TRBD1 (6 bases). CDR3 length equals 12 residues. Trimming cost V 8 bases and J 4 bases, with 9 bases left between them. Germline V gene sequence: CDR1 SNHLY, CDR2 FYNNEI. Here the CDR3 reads CASGGQNQPQHF. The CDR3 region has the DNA TGTGCCAGCGGTGGACAGAATCAGCCCCAGCATTTT.

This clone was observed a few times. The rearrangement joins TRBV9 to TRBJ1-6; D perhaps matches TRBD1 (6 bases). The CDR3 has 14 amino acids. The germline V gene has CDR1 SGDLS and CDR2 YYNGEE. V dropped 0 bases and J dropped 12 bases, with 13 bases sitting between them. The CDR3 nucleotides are TGTGCCAGCAGCGTAGCACCAGGGGTAGAACCCCTCCACTTT. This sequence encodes CASSVAPGVEPLHF.

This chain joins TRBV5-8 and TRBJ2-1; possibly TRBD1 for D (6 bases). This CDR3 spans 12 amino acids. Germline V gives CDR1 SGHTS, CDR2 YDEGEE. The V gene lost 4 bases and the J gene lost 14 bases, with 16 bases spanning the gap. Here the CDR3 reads CASSLHRVEEFF. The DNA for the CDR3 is TGTGCCAGCAGCCTTCACAGGGTAGAGGAGTTCTTC.

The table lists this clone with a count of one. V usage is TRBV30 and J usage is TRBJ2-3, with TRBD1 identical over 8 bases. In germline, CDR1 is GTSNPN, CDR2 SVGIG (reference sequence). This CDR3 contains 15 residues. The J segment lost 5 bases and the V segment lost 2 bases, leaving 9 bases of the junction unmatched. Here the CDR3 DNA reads TGTGCCTGGAGTCCAATGGACAGGGATAGAGATACGCAGTATTTT. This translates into CAWSPMDRDRDTQYF.

CDR3 nucleotide sequence: TGTGCCAGTAGTATGCGAGTCCAGGTCCTTTGGGAAAAACTGTTTTTT. It translates to CASSMRVQVLWEKLFF. The chain carries TRBV19 and TRBJ1-4, with no clear D. The CDR3 extends over 16 amino acids. With 3 bases removed from V and 8 bases from J, the gap between germline ends came to 19 bases. Germline V CDR1 and CDR2: LNHDA, SQIVND (reference sequence).